This passage covers 28 T cell receptor beta chains from one sample sequenced in a study of shared clonotypes between healthy human individuals. Only in-frame clones appear in the TCRdb table, and some are missing; sequencing was by immunoSEQ multiplex PCR. This table has approximately 2.4 million clones, about 94% appearing once. Sequences were obtained from naive CD4+ T cells sorted from blood. Specified subset: CD45RA+ positively selected. These receptors were collected from a young man in good health.

V usage is TRBV10-3 and J usage is TRBJ2-3; D gene uncertain. The germline V gene encodes CDR1 ENHRY and CDR2 SYGVKD. V was trimmed by 2 bases and J by 3 bases, leaving 6 bases between them. This CDR3 spans 13 amino acids. The CDR3 region is CAISEGQTDTQYF. CDR3 in DNA: TGTGCCATCAGTGAGGGGCAGACAGATACGCAGTATTTT.

This chain uses TRBV5-4 with TRBJ1-4; TRBD1 matches at 7 bases. Trimming cost V 3 bases and J 6 bases; bases outside gene matches: 8. Germline V CDR1 and CDR2: SGHNT, YYREEE (reference sequence). CDR3 size: 15 residues. This chain's CDR3 is CASSSTGRGDEKLFF. CDR3 nucleotide sequence: TGTGCCAGCAGCTCGACAGGGCGCGGGGATGAAAAACTGTTTTTT.

This chain joins TRBV29-1 and TRBJ2-2; 12 bases agree with TRBD1. The ends lost 7 bases at V and 6 bases at J; junction bases unmatched: 3. Germline V lookup: CDR1 SQVTM, CDR2 ANQGSEA. This CDR3 comprises 13 residues. The CDR3: CSGGQGAPGELFF. CDR3 DNA sequence: TGCAGCGGGGGACAGGGGGCACCCGGGGAGCTGTTTTTT.

This clone occurred a few times. The rearrangement joins TRBV5-6 to TRBJ1-6, with D hard to call. V was pared by 0 bases and J by 13 bases, with 29 bases between. The germline V gene has CDR1 SGHDT and CDR2 YYEEEE. The CDR3 runs 19 residues. CDR3 residues: CASSLARRRNSSPGEPLHF. CDR3 DNA: TGTGCCAGCAGCTTGGCCCGTAGGAGGAACAGCTCCCCTGGGGAGCCCCTCCACTTT.

The rearrangement joins TRBV18 to TRBJ1-2; 11 nucleotides align to TRBD1. Unmatched junction bases numbered 10, after V lost 6 bases and J lost 4 bases. CDR1 is KGHSH and CDR2 is LQKENI in the germline V gene. The CDR3 has 16 amino acids. CDR3 nucleotide sequence: TGTGCCAGCTCCCCCTCGGACAGGGGGCGGGGCTATGGCTACACCTTC. As protein: CASSPSDRGRGYGYTF.

This clone was observed a few times. In the same sample, other DNA sequences code for this CDR3. The chain combines TRBV5-6 with TRBJ1-5, with TRBD1 as a possible D gene (5 bases). The CDR3 contains 14 residues. V shed 0 bases and J shed 1 base, with 5 bases lying between them. CDR1 SGHDT and CDR2 YYEEEE come from the germline V gene. CDR3 bases: TGTGCCAGCAGCTTGGACAGGAGCAATCAGCCCCAGCATTTT. Translation gives CASSLDRSNQPQHF.

This sequence joins TRBV5-6 and TRBJ2-2; maybe TRBD1 (6 bases). In germline, CDR1 is SGHDT, CDR2 YYEEEE. The CDR3 has 14 residues. Trimming left V 2 bases short and J 9 bases short, with 14 bases between. This CDR3 reads CASSLRRGDRELFF. The CDR3 region has the DNA TGTGCCAGCAGCTTAAGGCGAGGGGACAGGGAGCTGTTTTTT.

The chain carries TRBV11-2 and TRBJ1-1; D perhaps matches TRBD1 (6 bases). This CDR3 comprises 14 residues. CDR1 is SGHAT and CDR2 is FQNNGV in the germline V gene. Trimming pared 3 bases from V and 4 bases from J, leaving 12 bases between. The CDR3: CASSLDRSSTEAFF. CDR3 bases: TGTGCCAGCAGCTTGGACAGATCATCCACTGAAGCTTTCTTT.

The gene calls are TRBV4-2 and TRBJ1-2; D call uncertain. The CDR3 extends over 13 amino acids. Germline CDR1 reads LGHNA; CDR2 reads YNFKEQ. V gave up 0 bases and J gave up 2 bases, with 4 bases separating them. The CDR3 nucleotides are TGTGCCAGCAGCCAAGAATCAAACTATGGCTACACCTTC. This encodes CASSQESNYGYTF.

The genes are TRBV5-1 and TRBJ2-7, with TRBD2 as a possible D gene (5 bases). This CDR3 spans 13 amino acids. The germline V gene has CDR1 SGHRS and CDR2 YFSETQ. Trimming shortened V by 0 bases and J by 12 bases, and 16 bases separated the two germline ends. The CDR3 sequence: CASSLEREGSRYF. CDR3 coding DNA: TGCGCCAGCAGCTTGGAGAGAGAGGGTTCAAGGTACTTC.

The chain carries TRBV2 and TRBJ2-5; tentatively, D is TRBD1 (5 bases). Germline V gene lookup returns CDR1 SNHLY and CDR2 FYNNEI. V lost 6 bases and J lost 5, with 16 bases in between. The CDR3 length is 14 residues. The CDR3 bases are TGTGCCAGCAGCGTAGACAGATACCTGGAGACCCAGTACTTC. Amino acid sequence: CASSVDRYLETQYF.

This clone was counted between two and nine times. The sample holds other DNA sequences that translate to the same CDR3. The rearrangement joins TRBV5-1 to TRBJ2-2; possibly TRBD1 or TRBD2 for D (5 bases each). The CDR3 has 15 amino acids. V lost 4 bases to trimming and J lost 3 bases, with 13 bases between them. Germline values: CDR1 SGHRS, CDR2 YFSETQ. Here the CDR3 reads CASSLPGPDTGELFF. The CDR3 DNA sequence: TGCGCCAGCAGCCTCCCGGGACCAGACACCGGGGAGCTGTTTTTT.

This chain uses TRBV29-1 with TRBJ1-1; D remains unclear. CDR1 is SQVTM, CDR2 ANQGSEA, per germline. Trimming shortened V by 4 bases and J by 8 bases, and 5 bases separated the two germline ends. This CDR3 has 9 residues. DNA of the CDR3: TGCAGCGTTGGCGAAGAAGCTTTCTTT. Residues: CSVGEEAFF.

The CDR3 region has the DNA TGTGCCACGTCGCCCCAGGGTGCAGATACGCAGTATTTT. This translates into CATSPQGADTQYF. The chain joins TRBV19 to TRBJ2-3; maybe TRBD1 (5 bases). V lost 10 bases, J lost 4 bases, and 15 bases lay in between. From germline, CDR1 is LNHDA and CDR2 SQIVND (reference sequence). The CDR3 is 13 residues long.

The J gene is TRBJ2-5, the V gene TRBV7-9; D remains unclear. In germline, CDR1 is SEHNR, CDR2 FQNEAQ (reference sequence). Trimming removed 1 base from V and 1 base from J, with 7 bases in between. CDR3 length: 14 residues. The CDR3 DNA follows: TGTGCCAGCAGCTTAGTGCACAGCCAAGAGACCCAGTACTTC. It is translated as CASSLVHSQETQYF.

This clone occurred once. V gene TRBV19 combines with J gene TRBJ1-1; D gene uncertain. This CDR3 has 14 residues. Deletions cut 3 bases from V and 0 bases from J, with 8 bases between. CDR1 LNHDA and CDR2 SQIVND come from the germline V gene (reference sequence). The CDR3 sequence is CASSMWGMNTEAFF. CDR3 nucleotide sequence: TGTGCCAGTAGTATGTGGGGAATGAACACTGAAGCTTTCTTT. Full variable domain (missing parts from reference TRBV19 and TRBJ1-1): DGGITQSPKYLFRKEGQNVTLSCEQNLNHDAMYWYRQDPGQGLRLIYYSQIVNDFQKGDIAEGYSVSREKKESFPLTVTSAQKNPTAFYLCASSMWGMNTEAFFGQGTRLTVV.

CDR3 amino acids: CSAAQAYEQYF. The CDR3 nucleotides are TGCAGTGCTGCACAGGCCTACGAGCAGTACTTC. The chain recombines TRBV20-1 with TRBJ2-7; D is perhaps TRBD1 (5 bases). Germline V gives CDR1 DFQATT, CDR2 SNEGSKA (reference sequence). The CDR3 runs 11 residues. V dropped 5 bases and J dropped 2 bases, with 7 bases sitting between them.

The rearrangement uses TRBV25-1 and TRBJ2-1; TRBD2 matches 9 bases. Trimming took 5 bases from V and 4 from J; bases not matched to a gene: 3. The CDR3 spans 14 residues. Germline V gives CDR1 MGHDK, CDR2 SYGVNS. The CDR3 DNA is TGTGCCAGCAGTACTAGCGGGCAATACAATGAGCAGTTCTTC. Protein sequence: CASSTSGQYNEQFF.

The chain links TRBV19 to TRBJ2-2, with 8 bases identical to TRBD1. Germline V gene data show CDR1 as LNHDA and CDR2 as SQIVND (reference sequence). This CDR3 is 16 amino acids long. Losses at the gene ends were 4 bases for V and 3 bases for J; bases not matched to a gene: 7. The DNA of the CDR3 is TGTGCCAGTAGTAACCGGGACAGGTACTACACCGGGGAGCTGTTTTTT. As protein: CASSNRDRYYTGELFF.

CDR3 region: CASSQELLAGGGEQYF. The CDR3 DNA follows: TGCGCCAGCAGCCAAGAGTTACTAGCGGGGGGCGGCGAGCAGTACTTC. V is TRBV4-1 and J is TRBJ2-7, with TRBD2 identical over 12 bases. The CDR3 consists of 16 residues. V shed 0 bases and J 6 bases; nucleotides not matched to a gene: 6. The germline V gene has CDR1 MGHRA and CDR2 YSYEKL.

The chain couples TRBV27 to TRBJ1-5; D might be TRBD1 (5 bases). CDR1 is MNHEY and CDR2 is SMNVEV in the germline V gene (reference sequence). The CDR3 runs 16 residues. Trimming took 4 bases from V and 5 from J, leaving 18 bases between them. The CDR3, as DNA: TGTGCCAGCAGTTCCCTCGCAGGGCCTACTCATCAGCCCCAGCATTTT. Protein: CASSSLAGPTHQPQHF.

V usage is TRBV13 and J usage is TRBJ2-7; D unresolved. Looked up from germline, CDR1 is PRHDT and CDR2 is FYEKMQ (reference sequence). V lost 8 bases, J lost 0 bases, and 11 bases lay in between. The CDR3 spans 13 residues. In nucleotides, the CDR3 is TGTGCCAGCCAAGGAAGGAGCTCCTACGAGCAGTACTTC. Translating gives CASQGRSSYEQYF.

The chain has TRBV5-1 and TRBJ2-3; D is ambiguous. Trimming left V 2 bases short and J 6 bases short, with 7 bases between. CDR3 length: 12 amino acids. Germline V gives CDR1 SGHRS, CDR2 YFSETQ. CDR3: CASSFAMDTQYF. The CDR3 nucleotides read TGCGCCAGCAGCTTCGCTATGGATACGCAGTATTTT. The entire variable domain, with the rest obtained from reference TRBV5-1 and TRBJ2-3, is as follows: KAGVTQTPRYLIKTRGQQVTLSCSPISGHRSVSWYQQTPGQGLQFLFEYFSETQRNKGNFPGRFSGRQFSNSRSEMNVSTLELGDSALYLCASSFAMDTQYFGPGTRLTVL.

This chain links TRBV30 with TRBJ2-2; D gene ambiguous. V was clipped by 4 bases and J by 6 bases, with 15 bases between them. CDR1 is GTSNPN, CDR2 SVGIG, per germline (reference sequence). This CDR3 region has 14 residues. The CDR3 DNA reads as TGTGCCTGGATTCGGAAGGGTAATGCCGGGGAGCTGTTTTTT. Amino acid sequence: CAWIRKGNAGELFF.

The chain couples TRBV19 to TRBJ1-1; the match to TRBD1 covers 7 bases. Looked up from germline, CDR1 is LNHDA and CDR2 is SQIVND (reference sequence). CDR3 length: 15 residues. Losses at the gene ends were 6 bases for V and 3 bases for J; bases not matched to a gene: 10. CDR3 residues: CASSDREVFDTEAFF. As DNA, the CDR3 is TGTGCCAGTAGCGACAGGGAAGTCTTCGACACTGAAGCTTTCTTT.

The chain carries TRBV5-6 and TRBJ1-2; D gene unclear. Between the trimmed V and J ends, which lost 2 bases and 5 bases, there was a span of 7 bases. The germline V gene has CDR1 SGHDT and CDR2 YYEEEE. The CDR3 has 12 residues. CDR3 DNA: TGTGCCAGCAGCTTTTTGGGATATGGCTACACCTTC. As protein: CASSFLGYGYTF.

The chain recombines TRBV7-3 with TRBJ1-2; TRBD1 is a possible D gene (5 bases). In germline, CDR1 is SGHTA, CDR2 FQGTGA. The CDR3 length is 14 residues. The V gene lost 5 bases and the J gene lost 4 bases, with 14 bases spanning the gap. CDR3 nucleotide sequence: TGTGCCAGCAGCCAAGGGGACGGTATCTATGGCTACACCTTC. It encodes CASSQGDGIYGYTF.

The chain uses TRBV5-4 and TRBJ1-1; TRBD1 might be the D (6 bases). Germline CDR1 and CDR2: SGHNT and YYREEE (reference sequence). The CDR3 runs to 15 residues. V shed 4 bases and J shed 1 base, with 14 bases lying between them. The CDR3 sequence: CASSPGGGSNTEAFF. CDR3 in DNA: TGTGCCAGCAGCCCGGGGGGGGGCTCGAACACTGAAGCTTTCTTT.